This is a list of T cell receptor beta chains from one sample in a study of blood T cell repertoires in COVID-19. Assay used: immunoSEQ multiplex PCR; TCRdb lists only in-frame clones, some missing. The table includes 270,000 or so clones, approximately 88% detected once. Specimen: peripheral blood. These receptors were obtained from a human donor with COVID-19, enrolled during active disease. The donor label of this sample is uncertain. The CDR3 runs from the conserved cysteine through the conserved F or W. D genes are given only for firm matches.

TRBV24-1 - CATRDHRSVIYKLLTDTQYF
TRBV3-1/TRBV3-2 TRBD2 CASSQDRLAGAYEQFF
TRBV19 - CASSIGGRGNQPQHF
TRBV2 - CASNRDTPGDEQFF
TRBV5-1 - CASSWAGEAEKLFF
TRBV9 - CASSADQGIQPQHF
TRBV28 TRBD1 CASRGRDRENSGANVLTF
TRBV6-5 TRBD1 CASTGTGTEAFF
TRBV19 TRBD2 CASSIAIAGDAYEQYF
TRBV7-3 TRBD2 CASSLSGSRPDTQYF
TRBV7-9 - CASSTSGQLFYGYTF
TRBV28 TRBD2 CASSLLRPRDSGSGSYNEQFF
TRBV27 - CASSFGHQFSYNEQFF
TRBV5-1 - CASSLESVAGGTGELFF
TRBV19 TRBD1 CASSPRTGEGEQYF
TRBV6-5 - CASSYGRDQPQHF
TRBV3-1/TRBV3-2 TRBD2 CASSQGLAGSTHNEQFF
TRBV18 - CASSPVQEFTDTQYF
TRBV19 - CASSTLRVGYTF
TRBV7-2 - CASSLAPQGSEKLFF
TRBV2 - CASEEGPRYEQYF
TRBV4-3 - CASSHTHQETQYF
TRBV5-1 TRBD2 CASSLEGSGASGRDQETQYF
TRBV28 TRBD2 CASTTLGRVYNEQFF
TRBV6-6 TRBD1 CASSYGDSSNYGYTF
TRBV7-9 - CASSFVQAPDTQYF
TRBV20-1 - CRQGLNTEAFF
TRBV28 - CASRRDTNYGYTF
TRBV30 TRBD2 CAWNYRTSGPSEQFF
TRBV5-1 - CASSLVQGPAGEQYF
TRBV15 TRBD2 CATSRVRLAKGYGELFF
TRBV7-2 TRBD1 CASSLGQFNEQFF
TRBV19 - CASRDSGHPTYEQYF
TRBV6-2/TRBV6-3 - CASSPLRSSEKLFF
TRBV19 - CASTLGQPNTEAFF
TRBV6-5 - CASSYSRAGGTDTQYF
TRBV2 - CASSEVGRAGTDTQYF
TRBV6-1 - CASSDPGRSGTDTQYF
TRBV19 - CASSIGGRFTEAFF
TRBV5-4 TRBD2 CASSPGLADEQFF
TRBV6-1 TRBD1 CASSDRPQGKPQHF